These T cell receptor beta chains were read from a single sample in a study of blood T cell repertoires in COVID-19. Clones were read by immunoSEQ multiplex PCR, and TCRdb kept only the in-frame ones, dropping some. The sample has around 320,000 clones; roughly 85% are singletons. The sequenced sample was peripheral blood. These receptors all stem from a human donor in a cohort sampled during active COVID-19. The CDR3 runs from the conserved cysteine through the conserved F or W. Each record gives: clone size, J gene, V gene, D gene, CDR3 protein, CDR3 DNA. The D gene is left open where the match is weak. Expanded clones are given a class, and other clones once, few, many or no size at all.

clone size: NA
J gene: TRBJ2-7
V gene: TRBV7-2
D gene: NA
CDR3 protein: CASSLAGAGVGLLEQYF
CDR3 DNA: TGTGCCAGCAGCTTAGCGGGGGCAGGAGTAGGCTTACTCGAGCAGTACTTC

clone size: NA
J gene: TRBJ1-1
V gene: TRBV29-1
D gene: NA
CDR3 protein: CSVEDRGRRTEAFF
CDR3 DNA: TGCAGCGTTGAAGATCGGGGGAGGAGGACTGAAGCTTTCTTT

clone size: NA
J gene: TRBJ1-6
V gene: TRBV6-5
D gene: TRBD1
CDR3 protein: CASKQGATSPLHF
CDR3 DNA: TGTGCCAGCAAGCAGGGGGCTACTTCACCCCTCCACTTT

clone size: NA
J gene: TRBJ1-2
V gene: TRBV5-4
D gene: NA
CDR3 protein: CASSMTENYGYTF
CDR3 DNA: TGTGCCAGCAGCATGACAGAAAACTATGGCTACACCTTC

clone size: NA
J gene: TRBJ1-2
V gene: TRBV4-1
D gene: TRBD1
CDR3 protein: CASSQDLTGKDGYTF
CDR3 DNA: TGCGCCAGCAGCCAAGACTTGACAGGGAAGGATGGCTACACCTTC

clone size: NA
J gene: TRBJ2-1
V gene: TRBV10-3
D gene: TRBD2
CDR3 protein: CAISEGGGNNEQFF
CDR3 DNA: TGTGCCATCAGTGAGGGGGGGGGTAACAATGAGCAGTTCTTC

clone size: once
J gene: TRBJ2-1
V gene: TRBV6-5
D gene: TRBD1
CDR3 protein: CASQPGTGAHEQFF
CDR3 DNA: TGTGCCAGTCAGCCGGGGACAGGGGCACATGAGCAGTTCTTC

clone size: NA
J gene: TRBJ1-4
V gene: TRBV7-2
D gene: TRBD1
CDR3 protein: CASSAKGATNEKLFF
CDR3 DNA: TGTGCCAGCAGCGCGAAGGGGGCTACTAATGAAAAACTGTTTTTT

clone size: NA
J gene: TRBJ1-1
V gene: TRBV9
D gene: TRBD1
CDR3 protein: CASSEGQGDTEAFF
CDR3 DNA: TGTGCCAGCAGCGAGGGACAGGGAGACACTGAAGCTTTCTTT

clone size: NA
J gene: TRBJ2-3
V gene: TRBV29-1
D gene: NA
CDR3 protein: CSVSGGREVTDTQYF
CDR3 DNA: TGCAGCGTCTCAGGAGGCAGGGAGGTCACAGATACGCAGTATTTT

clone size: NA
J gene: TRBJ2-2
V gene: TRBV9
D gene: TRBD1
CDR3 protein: CASSLRDRGTGELFF
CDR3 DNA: TGTGCCAGCAGCCTCCGGGACAGGGGCACCGGGGAGCTGTTTTTT

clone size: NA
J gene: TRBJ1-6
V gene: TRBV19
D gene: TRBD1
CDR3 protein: CASSISRGLNSPLHF
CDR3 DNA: TGTGCCAGTAGTATCTCCAGGGGGCTGAATTCACCCCTCCACTTT

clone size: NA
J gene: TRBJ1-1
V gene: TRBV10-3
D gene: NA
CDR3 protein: CAISESTGGIEAFF
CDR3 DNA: TGTGCCATCAGTGAGTCGACGGGGGGGATTGAAGCTTTCTTT

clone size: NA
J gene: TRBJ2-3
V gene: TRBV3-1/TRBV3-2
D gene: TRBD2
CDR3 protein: CASSQRGGPPDTQYF
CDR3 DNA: TGTGCCAGCAGCCAGCGGGGGGGCCCGCCAGATACGCAGTATTTT

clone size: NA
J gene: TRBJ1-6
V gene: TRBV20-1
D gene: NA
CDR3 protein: CSASAGVYNSPLHF
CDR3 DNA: TGCAGTGCTAGTGCGGGGGTTTATAATTCACCCCTCCACTTT

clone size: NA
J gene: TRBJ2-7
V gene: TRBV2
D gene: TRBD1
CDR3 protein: CASSETGDEQYF
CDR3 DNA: TGTGCCAGCAGCGAAACAGGGGACGAGCAGTACTTC

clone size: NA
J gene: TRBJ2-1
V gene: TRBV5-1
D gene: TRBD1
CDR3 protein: CASSWGQYNEQFF
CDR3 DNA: TGCGCCAGCAGCTGGGGACAGTACAATGAGCAGTTCTTC

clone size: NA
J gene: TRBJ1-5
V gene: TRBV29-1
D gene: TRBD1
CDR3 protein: CSYARDREQPQHF
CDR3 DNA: TGCAGCTACGCCAGGGACAGGGAACAGCCCCAGCATTTT

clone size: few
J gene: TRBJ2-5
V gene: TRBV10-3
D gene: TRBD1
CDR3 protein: CAIRPDRGETQYF
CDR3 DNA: TGTGCCATCAGGCCCGACAGGGGAGAGACCCAGTACTTC

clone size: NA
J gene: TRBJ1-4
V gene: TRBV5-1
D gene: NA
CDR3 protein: CASSLDPRAGEKLFF
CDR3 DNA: TGCGCCAGCAGCTTGGACCCCAGGGCTGGGGAAAAACTGTTTTTT

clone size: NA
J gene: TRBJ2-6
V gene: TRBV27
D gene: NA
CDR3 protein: CASRPIGANVLTF
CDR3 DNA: TGTGCCAGCAGGCCTATTGGGGCCAACGTCCTGACTTTC

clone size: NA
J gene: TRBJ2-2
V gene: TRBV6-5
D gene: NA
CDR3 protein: CANQRQGGGTGELFF
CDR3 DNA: TGTGCCAACCAACGTCAGGGGGGCGGCACCGGGGAGCTGTTTTTT

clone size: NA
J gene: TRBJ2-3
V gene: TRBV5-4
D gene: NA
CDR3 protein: CASSKKGVDTQYF
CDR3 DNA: TGTGCCAGCAGCAAGAAGGGGGTAGATACGCAGTATTTT

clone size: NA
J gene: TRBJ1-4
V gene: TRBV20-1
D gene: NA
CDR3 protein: CSAPDEKLFF
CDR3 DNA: TGCAGTGCCCCCGATGAAAAACTGTTTTTT

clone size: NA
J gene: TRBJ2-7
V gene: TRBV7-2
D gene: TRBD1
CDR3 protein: CASSSPKGAEQYF
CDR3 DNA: TGTGCCAGCAGCTCCCCTAAGGGGGCAGAGCAGTACTTC

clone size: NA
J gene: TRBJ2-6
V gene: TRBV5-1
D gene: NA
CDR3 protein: CASRRSISGANVLTF
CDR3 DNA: TGCGCCAGCAGGAGGTCGATTTCTGGGGCCAACGTCCTGACTTTC

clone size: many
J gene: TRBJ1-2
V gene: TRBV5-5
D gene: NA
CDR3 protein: CASSAQVPYGYTF
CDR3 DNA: TGTGCCAGCAGCGCACAGGTACCTTATGGCTACACCTTC

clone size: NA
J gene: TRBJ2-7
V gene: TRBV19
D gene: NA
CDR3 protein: CASSIKSSYEQYF
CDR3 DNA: TGTGCCAGTAGTATAAAGAGCTCCTACGAGCAGTACTTC

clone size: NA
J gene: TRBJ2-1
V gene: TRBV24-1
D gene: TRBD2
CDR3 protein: CATSPPSGGAGEQFF
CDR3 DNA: TGTGCCACCAGCCCCCCTAGCGGGGGGGCCGGGGAGCAGTTCTTC

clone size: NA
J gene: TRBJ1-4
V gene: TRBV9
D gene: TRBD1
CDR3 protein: CASSTGQEATNEKLFF
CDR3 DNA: TGTGCCAGCAGCACAGGACAGGAAGCAACTAATGAAAAACTGTTTTTT

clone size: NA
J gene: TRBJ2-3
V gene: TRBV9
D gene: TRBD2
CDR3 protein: CASSLAGADTQYF
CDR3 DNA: TGTGCCAGCAGTCTAGCGGGGGCGGATACGCAGTATTTT

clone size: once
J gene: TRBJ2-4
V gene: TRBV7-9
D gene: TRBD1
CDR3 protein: CASSLLLQGGNIQYF
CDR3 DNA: TGTGCCAGCAGCCTACTTCTACAGGGGGGAAACATTCAGTACTTC

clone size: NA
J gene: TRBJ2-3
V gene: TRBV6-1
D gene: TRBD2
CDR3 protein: CASSELAGTTDTQYF
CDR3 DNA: TGTGCCAGCAGTGAACTAGCGGGCACCACAGATACGCAGTATTTT

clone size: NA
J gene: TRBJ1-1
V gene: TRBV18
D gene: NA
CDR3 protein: CASSPGQAVPTFEAFF
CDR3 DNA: TGTGCCAGCTCACCAGGGCAGGCCGTCCCTACCTTTGAAGCTTTCTTT

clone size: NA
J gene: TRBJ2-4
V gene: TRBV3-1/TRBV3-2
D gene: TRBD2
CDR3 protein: CASSQSGGLSNIQYF
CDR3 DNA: TGTGCCAGCAGCCAGAGCGGGGGGCTATCAAACATTCAGTACTTC

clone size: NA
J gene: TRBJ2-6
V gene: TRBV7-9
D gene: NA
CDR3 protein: CASSLDLSGSGANVLTF
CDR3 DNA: TGTGCCAGCAGCCTAGACCTATCGGGGTCTGGGGCCAACGTCCTGACTTTC

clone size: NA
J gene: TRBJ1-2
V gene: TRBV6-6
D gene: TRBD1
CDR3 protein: CASSDRAANYGYTF
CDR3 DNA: TGTGCCAGCAGTGACAGGGCTGCTAACTATGGCTACACCTTC

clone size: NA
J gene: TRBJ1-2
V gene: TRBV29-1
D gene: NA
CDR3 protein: CSVEESGNYGYTF
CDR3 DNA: TGCAGCGTTGAAGAATCGGGGAACTATGGCTACACCTTC

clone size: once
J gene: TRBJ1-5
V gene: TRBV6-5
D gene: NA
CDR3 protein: CASKSGNQPQHF
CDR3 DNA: TGTGCCAGCAAGAGCGGCAATCAGCCCCAGCATTTT

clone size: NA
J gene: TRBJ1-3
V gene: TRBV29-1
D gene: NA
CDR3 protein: CSVVHWREEGNTIYF
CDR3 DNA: TGCAGCGTTGTGCATTGGAGGGAGGAGGGAAACACCATATATTTT

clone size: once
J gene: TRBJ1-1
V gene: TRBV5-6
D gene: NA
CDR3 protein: CASNNRATNFPEAFF
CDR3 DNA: TGTGCCAGCAACAACAGGGCAACGAATTTCCCTGAAGCTTTCTTT

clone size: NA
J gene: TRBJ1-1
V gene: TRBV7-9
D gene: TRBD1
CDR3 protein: CASSPGGGRGRYTEAFF
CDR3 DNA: TGTGCCAGCAGCCCAGGGGGTGGCAGGGGGCGTTACACTGAAGCTTTCTTT

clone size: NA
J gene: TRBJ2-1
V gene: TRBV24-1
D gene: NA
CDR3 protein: CATSAGGRDYNEQFF
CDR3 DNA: TGTGCCACCAGTGCCGGAGGTCGGGACTACAATGAGCAGTTCTTC

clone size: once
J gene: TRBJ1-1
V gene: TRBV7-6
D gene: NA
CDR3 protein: CASSFPSWRNTEAFF
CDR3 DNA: TGTGCCAGCAGCTTCCCGAGTTGGAGGAACACTGAAGCTTTCTTT

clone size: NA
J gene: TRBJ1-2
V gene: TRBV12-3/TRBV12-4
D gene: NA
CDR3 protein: CASSPFNYGYTF
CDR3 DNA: TGTGCCAGCAGCCCCTTTAACTATGGCTACACCTTC

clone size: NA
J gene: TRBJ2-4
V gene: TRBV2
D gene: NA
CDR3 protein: CASSEEVGPKNIQYF
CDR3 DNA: TGTGCCAGCAGTGAAGAAGTGGGCCCCAAAAACATTCAGTACTTC

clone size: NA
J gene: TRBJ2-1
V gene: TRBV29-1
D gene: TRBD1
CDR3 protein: CSVDGQGNHEQFF
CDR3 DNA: TGCAGCGTTGATGGACAGGGGAACCATGAGCAGTTCTTC

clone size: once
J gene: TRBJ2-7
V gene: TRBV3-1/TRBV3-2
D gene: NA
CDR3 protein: CASSIRIVAAVRGEQYF
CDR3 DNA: TGTGCCAGCAGCATTAGAATAGTAGCGGCCGTTAGGGGCGAGCAGTACTTC

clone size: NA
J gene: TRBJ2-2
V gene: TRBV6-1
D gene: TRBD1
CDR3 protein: CASSGTDRGQTGELFF
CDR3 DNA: TGTGCCAGCAGTGGCACAGACAGGGGGCAAACCGGGGAGCTGTTTTTT

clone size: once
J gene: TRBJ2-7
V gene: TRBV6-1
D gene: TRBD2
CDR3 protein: CASSDPPGSGGRYEQYF
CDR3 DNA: TGTGCCAGCAGTGACCCTCCGGGTAGCGGGGGCCGATACGAGCAGTACTTC

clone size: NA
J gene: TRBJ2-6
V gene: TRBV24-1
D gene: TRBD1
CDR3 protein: CATSGPTGAHSGANVLTF
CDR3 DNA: TGTGCCACCAGTGGACCGACAGGGGCCCACTCTGGGGCCAACGTCCTGACTTTC

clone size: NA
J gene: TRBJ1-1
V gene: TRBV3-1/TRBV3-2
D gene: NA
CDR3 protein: CASSQGGGFRAEAFF
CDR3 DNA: TGTGCCAGCAGCCAAGGTGGGGGGTTTCGGGCTGAAGCTTTCTTT